Listed below are T cell receptor beta chains from one sample, sequenced in a study of CD8 T cells in Susac syndrome. TCRdb reanalysed the immunoSEQ multiplex PCR reads using MiXCR and keeps one entry per CDR3 protein. The sample holds roughly 130,000 distinct CDR3 sequences; about 95% are singletons and the top ten take over 0.1%. The sample comprised CD4+ T cells from PBMCs. Receptor source: a human donor in good health. The CDR3 runs from the conserved cysteine through the conserved F or W. D genes are given only for firm matches. Rows give clone size only sometimes, using once, few, many, or a class for an expanded clone.

cdr3_length: 13; v_call: TRBV6-5; clone_size: .; j_call: TRBJ2-1; d_call: .; cdr3_aa: CASSYGPDYEQFF; cdr3_nt: TGTGCCAGCAGTTATGGGCCAGACTATGAGCAGTTCTTC
cdr3_length: 15; v_call: TRBV9; clone_size: .; j_call: TRBJ1-1; d_call: TRBD1; cdr3_aa: CASSVATGTNTEAFF; cdr3_nt: TGTGCCAGCAGCGTAGCGACAGGGACTAACACTGAAGCTTTCTTT
cdr3_length: 13; v_call: TRBV6-5; clone_size: .; j_call: TRBJ2-3; d_call: .; cdr3_aa: CATGDPGTDTQYF; cdr3_nt: TGTGCCACCGGGGACCCTGGCACAGATACGCAGTATTTT
cdr3_length: 16; v_call: TRBV4-1; clone_size: .; j_call: TRBJ2-1; d_call: TRBD2; cdr3_aa: CASSLSDSGSPYEQFF; cdr3_nt: TGCGCCAGCAGCCTTTCGGATAGCGGGAGCCCCTATGAGCAGTTCTTC
cdr3_length: 16; v_call: TRBV29-1; clone_size: .; j_call: TRBJ2-5; d_call: TRBD2; cdr3_aa: CSVVGLAGGSPETQYF; cdr3_nt: TGCAGCGTTGTGGGACTAGCGGGAGGATCTCCAGAGACCCAGTACTTC
cdr3_length: 16; v_call: TRBV5-1; clone_size: .; j_call: TRBJ2-5; d_call: .; cdr3_aa: CASSSGRPASQETQYF; cdr3_nt: TGCGCCAGCAGCTCGGGACGGCCGGCAAGTCAAGAGACCCAGTACTTC
cdr3_length: 16; v_call: TRBV7-2; clone_size: .; j_call: TRBJ2-1; d_call: .; cdr3_aa: CASRRWPTRGFHEQFF; cdr3_nt: TGTGCCAGCAGGCGCTGGCCGACTAGAGGGTTTCATGAGCAGTTCTTC
cdr3_length: 15; v_call: TRBV7-9; clone_size: .; j_call: TRBJ1-5; d_call: .; cdr3_aa: CASSPGQFSNQPQHF; cdr3_nt: TGTGCCAGCAGCCCCGGACAGTTTAGCAATCAGCCCCAGCATTTT
cdr3_length: 14; v_call: TRBV19; clone_size: .; j_call: TRBJ1-1; d_call: TRBD1; cdr3_aa: CASSEQGLNTEAFF; cdr3_nt: TGTGCCAGTAGCGAACAGGGGCTGAACACTGAAGCTTTCTTT
cdr3_length: 14; v_call: TRBV7-9; clone_size: .; j_call: TRBJ1-1; d_call: .; cdr3_aa: CASSSRDGSKEAFF; cdr3_nt: TGTGCCAGCAGCTCCCGGGACGGCTCTAAAGAAGCTTTCTTT
cdr3_length: 17; v_call: TRBV30; clone_size: .; j_call: TRBJ2-7; d_call: TRBD2; cdr3_aa: CAWSVWRTSGSPREQYF; cdr3_nt: TGTGCCTGGAGTGTATGGCGGACTAGCGGGAGTCCCCGCGAGCAGTACTTC
cdr3_length: 13; v_call: TRBV11-3; clone_size: .; j_call: TRBJ2-3; d_call: .; cdr3_aa: CASSARKTDTQYF; cdr3_nt: TGTGCCAGCAGCGCGAGGAAAACAGATACGCAGTATTTT
cdr3_length: 14; v_call: TRBV2; clone_size: once; j_call: TRBJ1-1; d_call: .; cdr3_aa: CASSERDARTEAFF; cdr3_nt: TGTGCCAGCAGTGAAAGAGATGCCCGCACTGAAGCTTTCTTT
cdr3_length: 14; v_call: TRBV29-1; clone_size: .; j_call: TRBJ2-7; d_call: TRBD2; cdr3_aa: CSVLFAGGTYEQYF; cdr3_nt: TGCAGCGTTCTTTTTGCGGGAGGGACCTACGAGCAGTACTTC
cdr3_length: 15; v_call: TRBV5-1; clone_size: .; j_call: TRBJ1-5; d_call: TRBD1; cdr3_aa: CASSAGQGGNQPQHF; cdr3_nt: TGCGCCAGCAGCGCGGGACAGGGTGGCAATCAGCCCCAGCATTTT
cdr3_length: 15; v_call: TRBV29-1; clone_size: .; j_call: TRBJ1-2; d_call: .; cdr3_aa: CSVVEGPGQDYGYTF; cdr3_nt: TGCAGCGTTGTCGAGGGCCCGGGGCAGGACTATGGCTACACCTTC
cdr3_length: 13; v_call: TRBV6-1; clone_size: .; j_call: TRBJ2-5; d_call: .; cdr3_aa: CASSPRWVRTQYF; cdr3_nt: TGTGCCAGCAGTCCCCGTTGGGTTAGGACCCAGTACTTC
cdr3_length: 15; v_call: TRBV2; clone_size: .; j_call: TRBJ1-5; d_call: .; cdr3_aa: CASRTGQGRNQPQHF; cdr3_nt: TGTGCCAGCAGAACGGGGCAGGGGCGAAATCAGCCCCAGCATTTT
cdr3_length: 14; v_call: TRBV30; clone_size: .; j_call: TRBJ1-5; d_call: .; cdr3_aa: CAWSEGQVHQPQHF; cdr3_nt: TGTGCCTGGAGTGAGGGGCAGGTTCACCAGCCCCAGCATTTT
cdr3_length: 16; v_call: TRBV7-8; clone_size: .; j_call: TRBJ2-3; d_call: .; cdr3_aa: CASSPLGLVGADTQYF; cdr3_nt: TGTGCCAGCAGCCCCTTGGGACTGGTGGGGGCAGATACGCAGTATTTT
cdr3_length: 15; v_call: TRBV5-1; clone_size: .; j_call: TRBJ2-7; d_call: TRBD1; cdr3_aa: CASSATGTGVYEQYF; cdr3_nt: TGCGCCAGCAGCGCCACCGGGACAGGAGTCTACGAGCAGTACTTC
cdr3_length: 14; v_call: TRBV3-1; clone_size: .; j_call: TRBJ2-3; d_call: .; cdr3_aa: CASSPGRRTDTQYF; cdr3_nt: TGTGCCAGCAGCCCCGGCAGGAGGACAGATACGCAGTATTTT
cdr3_length: 13; v_call: TRBV5-6; clone_size: .; j_call: TRBJ1-5; d_call: .; cdr3_aa: CASSSIGDQPQHF; cdr3_nt: TGTGCCAGCAGCTCCATAGGGGATCAGCCCCAGCATTTT
cdr3_length: 13; v_call: TRBV23-1; clone_size: .; j_call: TRBJ1-5; d_call: .; cdr3_aa: CASSRIQDQPQHF; cdr3_nt: TGCGCCAGCAGTCGAATACAGGATCAGCCCCAGCATTTT
cdr3_length: 14; v_call: TRBV5-1; clone_size: .; j_call: TRBJ2-5; d_call: TRBD2; cdr3_aa: CASSFGTNQETQYF; cdr3_nt: TGCGCCAGCAGCTTCGGGACTAACCAAGAGACCCAGTACTTC
cdr3_length: 13; v_call: TRBV7-9; clone_size: .; j_call: TRBJ1-5; d_call: .; cdr3_aa: CASSLEYNQPQHF; cdr3_nt: TGTGCCAGCAGCTTAGAGTACAATCAGCCCCAGCATTTT
cdr3_length: 16; v_call: TRBV11-2; clone_size: .; j_call: TRBJ2-7; d_call: TRBD1; cdr3_aa: CASSLPPGTGPYEQYF; cdr3_nt: TGTGCCAGCAGCTTGCCCCCCGGGACAGGGCCTTACGAGCAGTACTTC
cdr3_length: 16; v_call: TRBV5-6; clone_size: .; j_call: TRBJ2-5; d_call: TRBD2; cdr3_aa: CASSLEGLAGIETQYF; cdr3_nt: TGTGCCAGCAGCTTGGAGGGACTAGCGGGAATCGAGACCCAGTACTTC
cdr3_length: 14; v_call: TRBV25-1; clone_size: once; j_call: TRBJ2-7; d_call: TRBD1; cdr3_aa: CASSSTGPSYEQYF; cdr3_nt: TGTGCCAGCAGCTCGACAGGGCCTTCCTACGAGCAGTACTTC
cdr3_length: 14; v_call: TRBV6-5; clone_size: once; j_call: TRBJ2-5; d_call: .; cdr3_aa: CASRGVIPQETQYF; cdr3_nt: TGTGCCAGCAGGGGAGTTATCCCCCAAGAGACCCAGTACTTC
cdr3_length: 17; v_call: TRBV24-1; clone_size: .; j_call: TRBJ2-1; d_call: .; cdr3_aa: CATSDFPAGSSYNEQFF; cdr3_nt: TGTGCCACCAGTGATTTCCCAGCGGGCAGCTCCTACAATGAGCAGTTCTTC
cdr3_length: 15; v_call: TRBV29-1; clone_size: .; j_call: TRBJ2-3; d_call: .; cdr3_aa: CSVAQQGRRADTQYF; cdr3_nt: TGCAGCGTCGCCCAACAGGGAAGGCGGGCAGATACGCAGTATTTT
cdr3_length: 14; v_call: TRBV20-1; clone_size: .; j_call: TRBJ2-7; d_call: .; cdr3_aa: CSAEPPMRGYEQYF; cdr3_nt: TGCAGTGCAGAGCCTCCTATGAGGGGTTACGAGCAGTACTTC
cdr3_length: 15; v_call: TRBV21-1; clone_size: .; j_call: TRBJ2-6; d_call: .; cdr3_aa: CASSIGISGANVLTF; cdr3_nt: TGTGCCAGCAGCATCGGTATCTCTGGGGCCAACGTCCTGACTTTC
cdr3_length: 16; v_call: TRBV12-3/TRBV12-4; clone_size: .; j_call: TRBJ2-7; d_call: TRBD1; cdr3_aa: CASRKGSGQGAYEQYF; cdr3_nt: TGTGCCAGCAGGAAGGGCTCGGGGCAGGGGGCCTACGAGCAGTACTTC
cdr3_length: 17; v_call: TRBV12-3/TRBV12-4; clone_size: .; j_call: TRBJ1-5; d_call: TRBD1; cdr3_aa: CASSPSGTGGPNQPQHF; cdr3_nt: TGTGCCAGCAGTCCCTCCGGGACAGGGGGCCCTAATCAGCCCCAGCATTTT
cdr3_length: 15; v_call: TRBV30; clone_size: .; j_call: TRBJ2-2; d_call: .; cdr3_aa: CAWRHNRGNTGELFF; cdr3_nt: TGTGCCTGGAGACATAATCGCGGGAACACCGGGGAGCTGTTTTTT
cdr3_length: 16; v_call: TRBV25-1; clone_size: .; j_call: TRBJ2-2; d_call: .; cdr3_aa: CASSGGPVSNTGELFF; cdr3_nt: TGTGCCAGCAGTGGTGGACCGGTCTCGAACACCGGGGAGCTGTTTTTT
cdr3_length: 15; v_call: TRBV7-2; clone_size: .; j_call: TRBJ2-1; d_call: .; cdr3_aa: CASSLERVLAIEQFF; cdr3_nt: TGTGCCAGCAGCTTAGAGCGAGTCCTAGCGATTGAGCAGTTCTTC
cdr3_length: 15; v_call: TRBV5-4; clone_size: .; j_call: TRBJ2-3; d_call: TRBD2; cdr3_aa: CASSVSGSYTDTQYF; cdr3_nt: TGTGCCAGCAGCGTAAGCGGGAGCTACACAGATACGCAGTATTTT
cdr3_length: 13; v_call: TRBV29-1; clone_size: .; j_call: TRBJ1-1; d_call: TRBD1; cdr3_aa: CSGETGQDTEAFF; cdr3_nt: TGCAGCGGCGAGACAGGGCAGGACACTGAAGCTTTCTTT
cdr3_length: 13; v_call: TRBV7-9; clone_size: .; j_call: TRBJ2-7; d_call: TRBD2; cdr3_aa: CASSSSGSNEQYF; cdr3_nt: TGTGCCAGCAGCTCTAGCGGGAGTAACGAGCAGTACTTC
cdr3_length: 12; v_call: TRBV20-1; clone_size: .; j_call: TRBJ1-2; d_call: .; cdr3_aa: CSASLQGGGYTF; cdr3_nt: TGCAGTGCTAGCTTACAGGGAGGAGGCTACACCTTC
cdr3_length: 13; v_call: TRBV25-1; clone_size: once; j_call: TRBJ1-1; d_call: TRBD1; cdr3_aa: CASSATGGTEAFF; cdr3_nt: TGTGCCAGCAGTGCGACAGGGGGCACTGAAGCTTTCTTT
cdr3_length: 16; v_call: TRBV4-1; clone_size: .; j_call: TRBJ2-5; d_call: .; cdr3_aa: CASSQDVSKGQETQYF; cdr3_nt: TGCGCCAGCAGCCAAGACGTTTCGAAGGGCCAAGAGACCCAGTACTTC
cdr3_length: 12; v_call: TRBV29-1; clone_size: .; j_call: TRBJ2-1; d_call: .; cdr3_aa: CSVVPLPNEQFF; cdr3_nt: TGCAGCGTTGTCCCCTTACCTAATGAGCAGTTCTTC
cdr3_length: 15; v_call: TRBV12-3/TRBV12-4; clone_size: .; j_call: TRBJ1-5; d_call: .; cdr3_aa: CASSFSHTSNQPQHF; cdr3_nt: TGTGCCAGCAGTTTCAGTCATACAAGCAATCAGCCCCAGCATTTT
cdr3_length: 15; v_call: TRBV5-1; clone_size: .; j_call: TRBJ2-2; d_call: TRBD1; cdr3_aa: CASSLPDRATGELFF; cdr3_nt: TGCGCCAGCAGCTTACCGGACAGGGCCACCGGGGAGCTGTTTTTT
cdr3_length: 13; v_call: TRBV9; clone_size: once; j_call: TRBJ2-4; d_call: TRBD1; cdr3_aa: CASSPWTGNIQYF; cdr3_nt: TGTGCCAGCAGCCCCTGGACAGGGAACATTCAGTACTTC